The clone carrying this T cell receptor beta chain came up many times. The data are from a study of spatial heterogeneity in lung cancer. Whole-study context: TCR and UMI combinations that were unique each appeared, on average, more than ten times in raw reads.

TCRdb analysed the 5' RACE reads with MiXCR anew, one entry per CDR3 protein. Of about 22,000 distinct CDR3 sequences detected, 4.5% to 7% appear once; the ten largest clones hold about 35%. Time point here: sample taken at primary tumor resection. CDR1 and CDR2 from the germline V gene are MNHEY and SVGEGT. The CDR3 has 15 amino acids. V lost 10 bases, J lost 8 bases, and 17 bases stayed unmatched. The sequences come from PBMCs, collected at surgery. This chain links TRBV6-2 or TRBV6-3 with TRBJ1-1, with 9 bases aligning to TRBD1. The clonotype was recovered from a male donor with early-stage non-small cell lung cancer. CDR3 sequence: CATHSAGTGPTEAFF. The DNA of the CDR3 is TGTGCCACCCATTCAGCGGGGACAGGGCCAACCGAAGCTTTCTTT.